These 5 T cell receptor beta chains were sequenced from one sample in a study of blood T cell repertoires in COVID-19. Repertoires were generated with immunoSEQ multiplex PCR, while TCRdb's copy carries only in-frame clones and drops some. The data show 130,000 to 150,000 clones, approximately 87% seen once. Input material: peripheral blood. All receptors derive from a man older than 75 with acute or convalescent COVID-19.

The chain is built from TRBV27 and TRBJ2-7; 8 bases agree with TRBD2. The V segment lost 6 bases and the J segment 6 bases; nucleotides outside the gene matches: 7. The germline CDR1 and CDR2 sequences are MNHEY and SMNVEV (reference sequence). The CDR3 consists of 13 residues. The CDR3 nucleotides are TGTGCCAGCAGAGCGGGAGTAGGCGGCGAGCAGTACTTC. Translation: CASRAGVGGEQYF.

There are a few counts of this clone. This chain links TRBV20-1 with TRBJ2-7, with a possible D match to TRBD2 (6 bases). Germline V gene lookup returns CDR1 DFQATT and CDR2 SNEGSKA (reference sequence). The CDR3 contains 14 residues. Trimming took 3 bases from V and 1 from J, leaving 13 bases between them. The CDR3 reads CSASPSGVSYEQYF. CDR3 coding DNA: TGCAGTGCTAGTCCGTCGGGAGTATCCTACGAGCAGTACTTC.

The chain recombines TRBV3-1 (or the pseudogene TRBV3-2) with TRBJ1-1; the match to TRBD1 covers 8 bases. This CDR3 contains 15 residues. Trimming cost V 4 bases and J 3 bases; bases outside gene matches: 7. In germline, CDR1 is LGHDT, CDR2 YNNKEL (reference sequence). The CDR3 here is CASSLQGARDTEAFF. The CDR3 DNA reads as TGTGCCAGCAGCCTTCAGGGGGCGCGAGACACTGAAGCTTTCTTT.

Only a few counts were recorded for this clone. The V gene is TRBV9, the J gene TRBJ2-5; 14 bases are a match to TRBD2. The CDR3 runs 17 residues. Trimming cost V 2 bases and J 1 base; bases outside gene matches: 4. Germline assignment: CDR1 SGDLS and CDR2 YYNGEE. The CDR3 protein is CASSVGLAGGVQETQYF. The CDR3 nucleotides are TGTGCCAGCAGCGTCGGACTAGCGGGGGGTGTCCAAGAGACCCAGTACTTC.

V is TRBV24-1 and J is TRBJ2-1; D unresolved. Germline V gene data show CDR1 as KGHDR and CDR2 as SFDVKD. V shed 4 bases and J shed 9 bases, with 18 bases lying between them. The CDR3 loop spans 15 amino acids. The CDR3 coding sequence is TGTGCCACCAGTGAGTTTGGGCAAAGGCTTGGTGAGCAGTTCTTC. Protein: CATSEFGQRLGEQFF.